This record looks at one T cell receptor beta chain sequence and its context. Only in-frame clones appear in the TCRdb table, and some are missing; sequencing was by immunoSEQ multiplex PCR. The sample includes about 380,000 clones, roughly 94% of them seen just once. This entry comes from a study of shared T cell receptors in the human thymus. The CDR3 spans 17 residues. V lost 7 bases and J 2 bases, leaving 21 bases between the germline ends. The sample was thymocytes. This receptor was taken from a human donor. V gene TRBV23-1 combines with J gene TRBJ2-1; D might be TRBD1 or TRBD2, each matching 5 bases. TRBV23-1 is an open reading frame, and its role is uncertain. Here the CDR3 reads CASKRGASYVAYNEQFF. The CDR3 DNA is TGCGCCAGCAAGCGAGGGGCAAGCTATGTTGCCTACAATGAGCAGTTCTTC.